The next 25 T cell receptor beta chains were all read from a single sample in a study of cytotoxic CD8 clonotypes in ibrutinib-treated CLL. The assay was immunoSEQ multiplex PCR, and TCRdb's table has in-frame clones only and misses some. The table has fewer than 7,000 clones, 68% seen once. Sequences were derived from PBMCs, sampled before ibrutinib treatment. All receptors come from a human donor with chronic lymphocytic leukemia.

The chain carries TRBV10-3 and TRBJ2-3; D might be TRBD1 (6 bases). V lost 2 bases to trimming and J lost 0 bases, with 12 bases between them. This CDR3 contains 16 residues. Germline-derived CDR1 and CDR2 are ENHRY and SYGVKD. Here the CDR3 reads CAISEQDRSSTDTQYF. The CDR3 nucleotides read TGTGCCATCAGTGAGCAGGACAGATCTAGCACAGATACGCAGTATTTT.

Only a few counts were recorded for this clone. This rearrangement joins TRBV18 to TRBJ2-3; a possible D gene is TRBD2 (6 bases). Trimming took off 2 bases at V and 8 bases at J, with 14 bases between the two ends. The germline V gene encodes CDR1 KGHSH and CDR2 LQKENI. The CDR3 covers 14 residues. As DNA, the CDR3 is TGTGCCAGCTCACCAGGCGGGAACTTAGTTACGCAGTATTTT. Protein: CASSPGGNLVTQYF.

Written as DNA, the CDR3 is TGTGCCAGCAGCTTGTACCAGGGCACAGATACGCAGTATTTT. The encoded protein is CASSLYQGTDTQYF. The genes are TRBV5-4 and TRBJ2-3; D gene uncertain. Trimming removed 1 base from V and 1 base from J, with 7 bases in between. The CDR3 is 14 amino acids. CDR1 and CDR2 (germline): SGHNT, YYREEE (reference sequence).

To note about this clone: Other DNA sequences from this sample encode an identical CDR3 as well. The V and J genes are TRBV27 and TRBJ1-1; no clear D. Trimming pared 6 bases from V and 0 bases from J, leaving 11 bases between. CDR3 length: 14 amino acids. Germline-derived CDR1 and CDR2 are MNHEY and SMNVEV (reference sequence). CDR3 residues: CASSPTGLNTEAFF. DNA for the CDR3: TGTGCCAGCAGCCCTACCGGCTTGAACACTGAAGCTTTCTTT.

The V gene is TRBV5-8, the J gene TRBJ1-4; maybe TRBD1 (5 bases). Germline V gives CDR1 SGHTS, CDR2 YDEGEE. V was pared by 4 bases and J by 11 bases, with 18 bases between. The CDR3 extends over 14 amino acids. CDR3: CASSPPGGAGKLFF. In nucleotides, the CDR3 is TGTGCCAGCAGCCCCCCGGGGGGTGCGGGTAAACTGTTTTTT.

V gene TRBV7-2 combines with J gene TRBJ2-1; no reliable D call. The CDR3 extends over 13 amino acids. V lost 1 base and J 12 bases, leaving 13 bases between the germline ends. Germline V gene sequence: CDR1 SGHTA, CDR2 FQGNSA. The CDR3 protein is CASSLVFRVAQFF. In nucleotides, the CDR3 is TGTGCCAGCAGCTTAGTGTTTAGAGTGGCGCAGTTCTTC.

This sequence joins TRBV2 and TRBJ1-1, with 9 bases fitting TRBD1. CDR1 and CDR2 from the germline V gene are SNHLY and FYNNEI. The trim removed 6 bases at V and 5 bases at J, leaving 13 bases unmatched. The length of the CDR3 is 16 residues. The CDR3 nucleotides read TGTGCCAGCAGCCCACTGTTGGGACAGGGATGGACTGAAGCTTTCTTT. Residues: CASSPLLGQGWTEAFF.

This clone was seen once. The chain employs TRBV5-1 and TRBJ1-1; 7 positions match TRBD1. V dropped 4 bases and J dropped 4; count of bases not matched to a gene: 10. CDR1 and CDR2 from the germline V gene are SGHRS and YFSETQ. The CDR3 extends over 15 amino acids. The CDR3 is CASSPRGEGATEAFF. Written as DNA, the CDR3 is TGCGCCAGCAGCCCACGAGGGGAGGGGGCCACTGAAGCTTTCTTT.

The chain recombines TRBV27 with TRBJ1-1; a weak D match, TRBD1 (6 bases). Germline V gives CDR1 MNHEY, CDR2 SMNVEV (reference sequence). The CDR3 spans 15 residues. Trimming removed 8 bases from V and 3 bases from J, with 19 bases in between. The CDR3 here is CASDHRVPRDTEAFF. As DNA, the CDR3 is TGTGCCAGCGACCACAGGGTTCCAAGGGACACTGAAGCTTTCTTT.

This clone was counted a single time. The chain links TRBV10-3 to TRBJ1-1; 9 bases match TRBD1. Germline V gene data show CDR1 as ENHRY and CDR2 as SYGVKD. The CDR3 contains 15 residues. V gave up 3 bases and J gave up 1 base; unmatched junction bases: 3. The CDR3 reads CAISEQGATNTEAFF. CDR3 bases: TGTGCCATCAGTGAACAGGGGGCGACGAACACTGAAGCTTTCTTT.

Sample share makes this clone hyperexpanded. The chain combines TRBV9 with TRBJ1-2; 8 bases are shared with TRBD1. The V segment lost 4 bases and the J segment 8 bases; nucleotides outside the gene matches: 16. The CDR3 runs 16 residues. Germline lookup yields CDR1 SGDLS and CDR2 YYNGEE. Here the CDR3 reads CASSTPLQGAGDGYTF. CDR3 in DNA: TGTGCCAGCAGCACACCACTCCAGGGGGCAGGGGACGGCTACACCTTC.

This clone showed up just a few times. J is TRBJ2-7 and V is TRBV7-9, with TRBD2 as a possible D gene (6 bases). The germline gives CDR1 SEHNR, CDR2 FQNEAQ (reference sequence). The CDR3 contains 15 residues. V shed 0 bases and J shed 6 bases, with 15 bases lying between them. CDR3 amino acids: CASSLAGGTQGEQYF. For the CDR3, the DNA is TGTGCCAGCAGCTTAGCCGGCGGGACGCAGGGCGAGCAGTACTTC.

This chain uses TRBV4-1 with TRBJ2-7; D is ambiguous. The CDR3 has 15 amino acids. Trimming left V 1 base short and J 3 bases short, with 13 bases between. CDR1 is MGHRA and CDR2 is YSYEKL in the germline V gene. The CDR3 reads CASSQGEWKSYEQYF. As DNA, the CDR3 is TGCGCCAGCAGCCAAGGTGAATGGAAAAGCTACGAGCAGTACTTC.

The CDR3 sequence is CASSLGDSNYNEQFF. Here the CDR3 DNA reads TGCGCCAGCTCCCTGGGGGACAGTAACTACAATGAGCAGTTCTTC. The chain links TRBV5-1 to TRBJ2-1, with 7 bases lining up with TRBD1. The CDR3 contains 15 residues. V dropped 7 bases and J dropped 3; count of bases not matched to a gene: 10. Looked up from germline, CDR1 is SGHRS and CDR2 is YFSETQ.

CDR3 coding DNA: TGTGCCAGCAGCCAGGACCAAGGGACTGAAGCTTTCTTT. As protein: CASSQDQGTEAFF. V and J are TRBV7-3 and TRBJ1-1; D unresolved. This CDR3 has 13 amino acids. Germline-derived CDR1 and CDR2 are SGHTA and FQGTGA. V lost 5 bases to trimming and J lost 5 bases, with 12 bases between them.

V usage is TRBV2 and J usage is TRBJ2-7; 8 bases are shared with TRBD1. J lost 3 bases, V lost 3 bases, and 4 bases had no gene match. This CDR3 has 14 amino acids. In germline, CDR1 is SNHLY, CDR2 FYNNEI. DNA of the CDR3: TGTGCCAGCAGTGATGGGACAGGACACTACGAGCAGTACTTC. It is translated as CASSDGTGHYEQYF.

V is TRBV7-9 and J is TRBJ1-2; D perhaps matches TRBD1 (6 bases). Germline CDR1 SEHNR, CDR2 FQNEAQ (reference sequence). The V end was cut by 5 bases, the J end by 10 bases, with 17 bases between. The CDR3 sequence is 13 residues long. CDR3 protein: CASSNPATGLYTF. DNA for the CDR3: TGTGCCAGCAGCAACCCGGCCACAGGGCTCTACACCTTC.

The chain is built from TRBV5-1 and TRBJ1-2; TRBD1 might be the D (5 bases). CDR3 length equals 15 residues. The germline V and J ends were trimmed by 0 bases and 3 bases, with 12 bases remaining between them. In germline, CDR1 is SGHRS, CDR2 YFSETQ. CDR3 nucleotides: TGCGCCAGCAGCTTGGGAGAACAGGAGGACTATGGCTACACCTTC. Protein: CASSLGEQEDYGYTF.

J is TRBJ1-2 and V is TRBV19, with no clear D. Between the trimmed V and J ends, which lost 0 bases and 10 bases, there was a span of 18 bases. The CDR3 runs 15 residues. From germline, CDR1 is LNHDA and CDR2 SQIVND (reference sequence). The CDR3 sequence: CASSIDQIDKSDYTF. The CDR3 nucleotides are TGTGCCAGTAGTATAGATCAAATTGACAAGTCGGACTACACCTTC.

The chain links TRBV29-1 to TRBJ2-5, with D tentatively TRBD1 (5 bases). This CDR3 spans 14 amino acids. The V end was cut by 7 bases, the J end by 1 base, with 16 bases between. Germline V CDR1 and CDR2: SQVTM, ANQGSEA. CDR3 in amino acids: CSAVRLGAQETQYF. The CDR3 DNA is TGCAGCGCCGTCAGGTTAGGGGCCCAAGAGACCCAGTACTTC.

This chain uses TRBV10-3 with TRBJ1-1; unclear D gene. The length of the CDR3 is 14 residues. Germline loops: CDR1 ENHRY, CDR2 SYGVKD. Trimming pared 0 bases from V and 8 bases from J, leaving 13 bases between. The DNA for the CDR3 is TGTGCCATCAGTGAGTCTCGCGGATCGATCGAAGCTTTCTTT. Translated: CAISESRGSIEAFF.

This chain connects TRBV27 to TRBJ2-1; possibly TRBD1 for D (5 bases). The V gene lost 6 bases and the J gene lost 5 bases, with 17 bases spanning the gap. CDR3 length equals 15 residues. Germline loops: CDR1 MNHEY, CDR2 SMNVEV (reference sequence). CDR3 in amino acids: CASSPVGPLNNEQFF. The DNA for the CDR3 is TGTGCCAGCAGCCCCGTGGGGCCGCTGAACAATGAGCAGTTCTTC.

The V call is TRBV11-3, the J call TRBJ1-6; 9 positions match TRBD1. The germline V gene has CDR1 SGHNT and CDR2 YENEEA. CDR3 size: 18 residues. V dropped 4 bases and J dropped 7; count of bases not matched to a gene: 14. The CDR3 loop reads CASSYGRDRAIWNSPLHF. The DNA for the CDR3 is TGTGCCAGCAGCTACGGGCGGGACAGGGCTATATGGAATTCACCCCTCCACTTT.

This clone has just a few counts. The V gene is TRBV5-8, the J gene TRBJ1-6; D not certain. The CDR3 extends over 14 amino acids. Germline lookup yields CDR1 SGHTS and CDR2 YDEGEE. V lost 0 bases, J lost 14 bases, and 15 bases lay in between. In nucleotides, the CDR3 is TGTGCCAGCAGCTTGGCCGCAGCCCTTTGGACCCTCCACTTT. Translation: CASSLAAALWTLHF.

This clone appeared a few times. The chain carries TRBV4-1 and TRBJ1-5; D not certain. V shed 0 bases and J shed 4 bases, with 19 bases lying between them. The CDR3 is made up of 18 amino acids. Germline CDR1 is MGHRA and CDR2 is YSYEKL. The CDR3 DNA follows: TGCGCCAGCAGCCAAGAGTCTTGGGGTGGAGGACCTAATCAGCCCCAGCATTTT. Protein: CASSQESWGGGPNQPQHF.